These T cell receptor beta chains were read from a single sample in a study of radiotherapy plus CTLA-4 blockade in lung cancer. Assay: immunoSEQ multiplex PCR; the TCRdb copy retains only in-frame clones and omits some. Found here are around 120,000 clones, approximately 80% of them singletons; the top ten hold roughly 5%. This specimen consisted of peripheral blood, obtained from a patient treated with radiotherapy plus ipilimumab. These TCRs come from a human donor with non-small cell lung cancer who had a partial response to radiotherapy plus ipilimumab. CDR3s include the opening cysteine and the closing phenylalanine or tryptophan. D genes are given only for firm matches. Rows may omit the clone size; those that give it use once, few, many or a size class.

d_gene	v_gene	j_gene	abundance	CDR3nt	CDR3aa
NA	TRBV2	TRBJ2-2	NA	TGTGCCAGCAGTGAGGCGGGCATACCCGGGGAGCTGTTTTTT	CASSEAGIPGELFF
NA	TRBV19	TRBJ2-3	NA	TGTGCCAGTACAAGGGGTTCTGGGAGCACAGATACGCAGTATTTT	CASTRGSGSTDTQYF
TRBD1	TRBV5-1	TRBJ1-1	NA	TGCGCCAGCAGCACGGGACAGATGAACACTGAAGCTTTCTTT	CASSTGQMNTEAFF
NA	TRBV5-6	TRBJ2-2	NA	TGTGCCAGCAGCTTGGGACAGAAAACCGGGGAGCTGTTTTTT	CASSLGQKTGELFF
TRBD2	TRBV19	TRBJ2-3	NA	TGTGCCAGTGGACCAGGGACTAGCGGGAGTAGGCACCCAGATACGCAGTATTTT	CASGPGTSGSRHPDTQYF
NA	TRBV21-1	TRBJ2-7	NA	TGTGCCAGCAGCTCGTCAGGCCCCTACGAGCAGTACTTC	CASSSSGPYEQYF
NA	TRBV5-4	TRBJ2-7	NA	TGTGCCAGCAGCTTGAATCACGAGCAGTACTTC	CASSLNHEQYF
NA	TRBV21-1	TRBJ2-3	NA	TGTGCGCTCGCGGTGCGGGAGGGGACGCAGTATTTT	CALAVREGTQYF
NA	TRBV27	TRBJ2-7	NA	TGTGCCAGCAGTTTAACGGACGGAGGATCCTACGAGCAGTACTTC	CASSLTDGGSYEQYF
NA	TRBV7-8	TRBJ2-7	NA	TGTGCCAGCAGCTTAGAAGCCTTAACCTACGAGCAGTACTTC	CASSLEALTYEQYF
TRBD2	TRBV5-1	TRBJ2-1	NA	TGCGCCAGCAGCTCGACTAGCGGGAGGGCCCATGAGCAGTTCTTC	CASSSTSGRAHEQFF
NA	TRBV19	TRBJ1-1	NA	TGTGCCAGTACGGGGGTAGTGGGCACTGAAGCTTTCTTT	CASTGVVGTEAFF
TRBD1	TRBV7-9	TRBJ2-5	NA	TGTGCCAGCAGCTCCGGATGGACAGGACAAGAGACCCAGTACTTC	CASSSGWTGQETQYF
TRBD2	TRBV6-1	TRBJ2-7	NA	TGTGCCAGCAGTGAAGTGATAGCGGGAGATGGGTGCGAGCAGTACTTC	CASSEVIAGDGCEQYF
NA	TRBV28	TRBJ1-1	NA	TGTGCCAGCAGTCAACTCCGAGAAGCTTTCTTT	CASSQLREAFF
NA	TRBV6-5	TRBJ1-1	NA	TGTGCCAGCAGTGAAGGTACAGGGCGGACTGAAGCTTTCTTT	CASSEGTGRTEAFF
NA	TRBV2	TRBJ1-1	NA	TGTGCCAGCGGAGGGAGGACTGAAGCTTTCTTT	CASGGRTEAFF
NA	TRBV19	TRBJ2-7	NA	TGTGCCAGTAGTATAACTGCTCGCCGTACCTACGAGCAGTACTTC	CASSITARRTYEQYF
NA	TRBV7-2	TRBJ1-1	NA	TGTGCCAGCAGCCCCGCTTGGCAGGGTACTGAAGCTTTCTTT	CASSPAWQGTEAFF
NA	TRBV27	TRBJ2-3	NA	TGTGCCAGCAGTCCCTATAGTGAGTCGGCAGATACGCAGTATTTT	CASSPYSESADTQYF
TRBD2	TRBV30	TRBJ2-1	once	TGTGCCCTGGAAGCCAGGACTAGCGGGAGGAATGAGCAGTTCTTC	CALEARTSGRNEQFF
NA	TRBV7-2	TRBJ2-1	NA	TGTGCCAGCAGCTTAGGGACTGGTCGTGAGCAGTTCTTC	CASSLGTGREQFF
NA	TRBV7-9	TRBJ2-1	NA	TGTGCCAGCAGCTCCGGGTTTTCCTACAATGAGCAGTTCTTC	CASSSGFSYNEQFF
TRBD2	TRBV7-2	TRBJ2-7	NA	TGTGCCAGCAGCTTAGCGAGACTAGCCTCCTGGTCCTACGAGCAGTACTTC	CASSLARLASWSYEQYF
NA	TRBV28	TRBJ1-3	NA	TGTGCCAGCAGTTTTTCGCGACTAACATATTTT	CASSFSRLTYF
NA	TRBV2	TRBJ1-1	NA	TGTGCCAGCAGTGGGACAAAGGGCACTGAAGCTTTCTTT	CASSGTKGTEAFF
TRBD2	TRBV15	TRBJ2-3	once	TGTGCCACCAGCAGAACTAGCGGGGCTAGCACAGATACGCAGTATTTT	CATSRTSGASTDTQYF
NA	TRBV15	TRBJ2-4	NA	TGTGCCACCAGCAGAGATACCGAGCGGTCCCAGTACTTC	CATSRDTERSQYF
TRBD1	TRBV7-9	TRBJ1-2	NA	TGTGCCAGCAGCACCGGGACAGATACTTCCTATGGCTACACCTTC	CASSTGTDTSYGYTF